The rows below give T cell receptor beta chains drawn from one sample of a study of blood T cells in healthy people across ages. Via MiXCR, TCRdb re-called the 5' RACE reads, giving one row per CDR3 protein. The sample gives 500,000 to 600,000 distinct CDR3 sequences, 25% to 30% of which show up once; approximately 18% is in the top ten. Sequencing was done on a sample of blood. The receptor source for this set is a woman in her seventies in good health. CDR3s include the opening cysteine and the closing phenylalanine or tryptophan. A D gene is named only where the DNA matches it firmly. A row's size may be missing; if present it is once, few, many or a size class.

j_gene,abundance,v_gene,d_gene,CDR3aa,CDR3nt
TRBJ2-7,few,TRBV7-9,TRBD2,CASSLWPRAGATIYEQYF,TGTGCCAGCAGCTTATGGCCCAGGGCGGGAGCTACGATCTACGAGCAGTACTTC
TRBJ2-3,few,TRBV20-1,-,CSASHPGARGTDTQYF,TGCAGTGCTAGTCACCCCGGGGCTAGGGGGACAGATACGCAGTATTTT
TRBJ1-1,few,TRBV5-1,-,CASRNTANLAEAFF,TGCGCCAGTCGGAACACCGCTAACTTGGCTGAAGCTTTCTTT
TRBJ1-1,once,TRBV29-1,-,CSVVGGGAWTEAFF,TGCAGCGTTGTGGGCGGGGGCGCGTGGACTGAAGCTTTCTTT
TRBJ1-2,few,TRBV29-1,TRBD1,CSVGSGQGEGYTF,TGCAGCGTTGGGAGCGGACAGGGCGAGGGCTACACCTTC
TRBJ1-6,few,TRBV20-1,TRBD1,CSAATGVESYNSPLHF,TGCAGTGCCGCAACAGGGGTTGAGTCCTATAATTCACCCCTCCACTTT
TRBJ2-2,few,TRBV4-1,TRBD1,CASSRMGQGPTGELFF,TGCGCCAGCAGCCGGATGGGACAGGGCCCCACCGGGGAGCTGTTTTTT
TRBJ2-7,-,TRBV10-3,TRBD2,CAISRTSGGGEQYF,TGTGCCATCAGTCGGACTAGCGGGGGAGGTGAGCAGTACTTC
TRBJ2-7,-,TRBV7-2,TRBD2,CASSLATSGGAMYEQYF,TGTGCCAGCAGCTTAGCGACTAGCGGGGGGGCGATGTACGAGCAGTACTTC
TRBJ1-4,-,TRBV21-1,-,CVSSKAVGSDRALFGAWEKLFF,TGTGTCAGCAGCAAAGCGGTCGGATCGGACAGGGCCTTATTCGGCGCTTGGGAAAAACTGTTTTTT
TRBJ1-5,-,TRBV10-2,-,CASSEWKTGASYSNQPQHF,TGCGCCAGCAGTGAGTGGAAAACAGGAGCCTCGTATAGCAATCAGCCCCAGCATTTT
TRBJ1-6,-,TRBV20-1,-,CSARKPGGGNSPLHF,TGCAGTGCTAGAAAACCCGGGGGCGGTAATTCACCCCTCCACTTT
TRBJ2-1,few,TRBV12-3/TRBV12-4,-,CASSLTVEQFF,TGTGCCAGCAGTCTAACGGTCGAGCAGTTCTTC
TRBJ1-3,few,TRBV7-8,-,CASSSSRGDRLQPGNTIYF,TGTGCCAGCAGCTCTAGTAGGGGTGATAGATTACAACCTGGAAACACCATATATTTT
TRBJ2-7,few,TRBV6-2/TRBV6-3,-,CASSYLGTPYNYEQYF,TGTGCCAGCAGCTACCTCGGGACACCCTACAACTACGAGCAGTACTTC
TRBJ1-1,few,TRBV5-1,TRBD1,CASRAGGGTEAFF,TGCGCCAGCAGGGCAGGGGGAGGTACTGAAGCTTTCTTT
TRBJ2-1,many,TRBV20-1,TRBD2,CSAPRSSGGAANEQFF,TGCAGTGCCCCCCGGAGTAGCGGGGGGGCGGCCAATGAGCAGTTCTTC
TRBJ1-2,-,TRBV20-1,-,CSARDSASNYGYTF,TGCAGTGCTAGAGATTCAGCCTCTAACTATGGCTACACCTTC
TRBJ2-5,-,TRBV20-1,TRBD2,CSATRLATETQYF,TGCAGTGCGACAAGACTAGCAACGGAGACCCAGTACTTC
TRBJ2-1,many,TRBV7-9,-,CASSLAPSYNEQFF,TGTGCCAGCAGCTTAGCACCCTCCTACAATGAGCAGTTCTTC
TRBJ2-7,-,TRBV20-1,TRBD2,CSAHKTSGGRYEQYF,TGCAGTGCTCACAAGACTAGCGGGGGACGATACGAGCAGTACTTC
TRBJ2-1,-,TRBV10-3,-,CAISEVLVKTFF,TGTGCCATCAGTGAAGTACTAGTGAAAACGTTCTTC